These T cell receptor beta chains were read from a single sample in a study of T cells in Graves' hyperthyroidism and ophthalmopathy. TCRdb reprocessed the multiplex PCR reads with MiXCR, giving one entry per CDR3 protein. The sample gives about 500,000 distinct CDR3 sequences, roughly 15% of which show up once; approximately 16% is in the top ten. The specimen sequenced was blood. These receptors came from a woman aged 18-29 years with Graves' ophthalmopathy. Both conserved end residues are part of each CDR3. The D gene is left open where the match is weak. Size is omitted from some rows. Given values are once, few, many or a class for expanded clones.

d_gene,j_gene,v_gene,abundance,CDR3nt,CDR3aa
TRBD1,TRBJ1-2,TRBV29-1,NA,TGCAGCGCCACAGGGGGCGCGGTCTTTGACTACACCTTC,CSATGGAVFDYTF
TRBD1,TRBJ2-7,TRBV27,NA,TGTGCCAGCAGTCTACAGGGGGCCGGCGCGGCTGAGCAGTACTTC,CASSLQGAGAAEQYF
NA,TRBJ2-2,TRBV5-1,many,TGCGCCAGCAGCTTGGTTCCCCAGGAGAACACCGGGGAGCTGTTTTTT,CASSLVPQENTGELFF
NA,TRBJ2-7,TRBV7-2,many,TGTGCCAGCAGCTCCGGTGGGCTCGGGGCCGCCTACGAGCAGTACTTC,CASSSGGLGAAYEQYF
NA,TRBJ2-5,TRBV20-1,many,TGCAGTGCAACCACGGGGTCGGAGACCCAGTACTTC,CSATTGSETQYF
TRBD2,TRBJ2-3,TRBV7-9,many,TGTGCCAGCAGCTTAGTACTAGCGGGGGGAGATACGCAGTATTTT,CASSLVLAGGDTQYF
NA,TRBJ2-7,TRBV4-2,NA,TGTGCCAGCAGCCCCCCCTTAGCCACATTTAGCTCCTACGAGCAGTACTTC,CASSPPLATFSSYEQYF
TRBD1,TRBJ2-7,TRBV7-2,many,TGTGCCAGCAGCATAGGAGGGACAGGGGCCGAGCAGTACTTC,CASSIGGTGAEQYF
NA,TRBJ2-5,TRBV6-1,many,TGTGCCAGCAGTTCCCCAGATACCCAGTACTTC,CASSSPDTQYF
TRBD1,TRBJ2-5,TRBV20-1,NA,TGCAGTGCTTGGGGACAGGGTGAGGAGACCCAGTACTTC,CSAWGQGEETQYF
NA,TRBJ2-1,TRBV7-9,many,TGTGCCAGCAGCAGGACAGAGAAGATTTCCTACAATGAGCAGTTCTTC,CASSRTEKISYNEQFF
NA,TRBJ1-4,TRBV19,few,TGTGCCAGTAGTACCGGAACAGCCCCTTTGGGGGAAAAACTGTTTTTT,CASSTGTAPLGEKLFF
NA,TRBJ2-3,TRBV11-1,few,TGTGCCAGCAGCTTAGGGGCAGGGTCCACAGATACGCAGTATTTT,CASSLGAGSTDTQYF
NA,TRBJ2-3,TRBV7-6,NA,TGTGCCAGCAGCTTAGTAGAGAGAGCAGATACGCAGTATTTT,CASSLVERADTQYF
NA,TRBJ2-3,TRBV20-1,few,TGCAGTGCGCCGGGAGTTTTAGATACGCAGTATTTT,CSAPGVLDTQYF
NA,TRBJ1-2,TRBV12-3/TRBV12-4,few,TGTGCCAGCACTTCCGGGACACTCTATGGCTACACCTTC,CASTSGTLYGYTF
TRBD1,TRBJ1-1,TRBV6-1,NA,TGTGCCAGCAGTTCTCCGGGACAGGGATTTCTTGAAGCTTTCTTT,CASSSPGQGFLEAFF
NA,TRBJ2-7,TRBV28,many,TGTGCCAGCAGTACCTCTAACCGGGACTACGAGCAGTACTTC,CASSTSNRDYEQYF
NA,TRBJ1-4,TRBV25-1,many,TGTGCCAGCAGTGAATTTGAGGGAACTAATGAAAAACTGTTTTTT,CASSEFEGTNEKLFF
NA,TRBJ2-7,TRBV18,many,TGTGCCAGCTCACCAGTCCCAGGAGACTACGAGCAGTACTTC,CASSPVPGDYEQYF
NA,TRBJ1-1,TRBV13,few,TGTGCCAGCAGTGAGAGGGGCCGGATTGAAGCTTTCTTT,CASSERGRIEAFF
TRBD2,TRBJ2-7,TRBV20-1,many,TGCAGTGCTAGAGGAGTAGCGGGGGTCTCCTCCTACGAGCAGTACTTC,CSARGVAGVSSYEQYF
NA,TRBJ1-2,TRBV4-1,few,TGCGCCAGCAGCCAAGAAACGCAGTATGGCTACACCTTC,CASSQETQYGYTF
NA,TRBJ1-5,TRBV13,NA,TGTGCCAGCAGCTTGTTAGAGGGCAGGAATCAGCCCCAGCATTTT,CASSLLEGRNQPQHF
NA,TRBJ2-7,TRBV19,many,TGTGCCAGTAGTACTCACAGCGGTAACTCCTACGAGCAGTACTTC,CASSTHSGNSYEQYF
TRBD1,TRBJ1-5,TRBV19,NA,TGTGCCAGTTCGCTGGACAGGGGGCTCTATAGCAATCAGCCCCAGCATTTT,CASSLDRGLYSNQPQHF
NA,TRBJ1-2,TRBV20-1,many,TGCAGTGCTAGAGTATCCCCCGAGGGGAATGGCTACACCTTC,CSARVSPEGNGYTF
NA,TRBJ2-3,TRBV29-1,NA,TGCAGCGTTCGGGAGCCTTGGGCAGATACGCAGTATTTT,CSVREPWADTQYF
NA,TRBJ1-1,TRBV6-2/TRBV6-3,few,TGTGCCAGCAGTTACAAGGACAGCACGAACACTGAAGCTTTCTTT,CASSYKDSTNTEAFF
TRBD1,TRBJ1-5,TRBV19,NA,TGTGCCAGTAGTCCTAGGACAGGGGGCGGGTATAGCAATCAGCCCCAGCATTTT,CASSPRTGGGYSNQPQHF
NA,TRBJ1-6,TRBV19,few,TGTGCCAGTAGTCCTGGAGTTGGGAATTCACCCCTCCACTTT,CASSPGVGNSPLHF
TRBD1,TRBJ2-3,TRBV7-9,many,TGTGCCAGCAGCTCCTCAGGGGGCGAGGGAGATACGCAGTATTTT,CASSSSGGEGDTQYF
TRBD1,TRBJ2-7,TRBV5-6,NA,TGTGCCAGCAGCTGGGACAGGAACTCCTACGAGCAGTACTTC,CASSWDRNSYEQYF
TRBD2,TRBJ2-5,TRBV28,NA,TGTGCCAGCAGTTTCTGGGCGGGAGAGGGTCAAGAGACCCAGTACTTC,CASSFWAGEGQETQYF
TRBD2,TRBJ2-4,TRBV7-2,NA,TGTGCCAGCAGCCGGACTAGCGGGGGGGTACTAGCCAAAAACATTCAGTACTTC,CASSRTSGGVLAKNIQYF
NA,TRBJ2-6,TRBV6-1,many,TGTGCCAGCAGTGAATTGGGGGCTGGGGCCAACGTCCTGACTTTC,CASSELGAGANVLTF
TRBD2,TRBJ2-3,TRBV20-1,many,TGCAGTGCTAGAGATGGGACTAGAGATACGCAGTATTTT,CSARDGTRDTQYF
NA,TRBJ1-4,TRBV30,few,TGTGCCTGGAGTGCCTGGGGGGGCTATGAAAAACTGTTTTTT,CAWSAWGGYEKLFF
TRBD2,TRBJ2-1,TRBV20-1,few,TGCAGTGCTAGTCCTAGCGGGAGCCTACAGGTAACTGAGCAGTTCTTC,CSASPSGSLQVTEQFF
NA,TRBJ1-3,TRBV9,NA,TGTGCCAGCAGCGTAGGGGCACCTCGGGACACCATATATTTT,CASSVGAPRDTIYF
NA,TRBJ1-4,TRBV18,many,TGTGCCAGCTCACGCGGGCCTAGCGAAAAACTGTTTTTT,CASSRGPSEKLFF
TRBD1,TRBJ1-5,TRBV12-3/TRBV12-4,NA,TGTGCCAGCAGCCTACAGGGGGCCCTTTATAGCAATCAGCCCCAGCATTTT,CASSLQGALYSNQPQHF
NA,TRBJ2-1,TRBV6-1,few,TGTGCCAGCAGTGCACAACTGGACAAATACAATGAGCAGTTCTTC,CASSAQLDKYNEQFF
TRBD2,TRBJ2-3,TRBV7-9,NA,TGTGCCAGCAGCCTCGGACTAGCGGGAACCGCTGGCACAGATACGCAGTATTTT,CASSLGLAGTAGTDTQYF
NA,TRBJ2-7,TRBV6-1,many,TGTGCCAGCAGTTTCCGGCAGGGGTACGAGCAGTACTTC,CASSFRQGYEQYF
NA,TRBJ1-1,TRBV4-1,NA,TGCGCCAGCAGCCAAGTAACCTATTTGGGGACTGAAGCTTTCTTT,CASSQVTYLGTEAFF
NA,TRBJ1-5,TRBV6-2/TRBV6-3,few,TGTGCCAGCAGTTACGTGCCTTACAATCAGCCCCAGCATTTT,CASSYVPYNQPQHF
TRBD1,TRBJ2-2,TRBV27,few,TGTGCCAGCAGCCCAGAGGGGACAGGGGACACCGGGGAGCTGTTTTTT,CASSPEGTGDTGELFF
TRBD1,TRBJ2-1,TRBV6-1,few,TGTGCCAGCAGGGGGGCTGGGACAGGTTACAATGAGCAGTTCTTC,CASRGAGTGYNEQFF
NA,TRBJ2-3,TRBV5-1,few,TGCGCCAGCAGCTCGGCACTAGCTCCTAGCACAGATACGCAGTATTTT,CASSSALAPSTDTQYF
NA,TRBJ2-2,TRBV4-1,few,TGCGCCAGCAGCCAAGAACTAAGGAGGACCGGGGAGCTGTTTTTT,CASSQELRRTGELFF
NA,TRBJ1-1,TRBV7-3,few,TGTGCCAGCAGCAGGAAATCTTTGAACACTGAAGCTTTCTTT,CASSRKSLNTEAFF
TRBD2,TRBJ2-7,TRBV7-3,NA,TGTGCCAGCAGCTCTCCCTGGGGGCGAGCGGGAGGAGGGAACGAGCAGTACTTC,CASSSPWGRAGGGNEQYF